The present entry profiles one T cell receptor beta chain with its context. In this sample, this clonotype turned up many times. Its recognized antigen is unknown. Base qualities are missing; no much larger clone stands one base away. TCR beta CDR3 regions were amplified from RNA transcripts. The first round of RT-PCR for the TCR CDR3 was performed with the HTBI primer set and the Qiagen OneStep RT-PCR kit. A second multiplex PCR round built the libraries, followed by size selection and purification. Sequencing of the libraries was done on an Illumina HiSeq2000 using paired-end 100 bp reads. Processing in the source paper ran as follows. SOAPnuke was used to process the raw data, with reads discarded if the reads contained adapters or uncalled bases, had a mean Phred below 15, or lacked an exact constant-primer or identifier match. High-quality paired reads were merged using COPE v1.2.5, and each unique nucleotide sequence was defined as a clonotype. MiTCR v1.1 was used to align the clonotypes against IMGT TRBV, TRBD and TRBJ reference segments. Analysis was restricted to V-J combinations with a frequency above 0.0001, which covered approximately 99% of repertoires. A TCS score was defined as the ratio of F50 (clonal expansion) to E x V (chaos), with BLOSUM62-based TCRdist applied between CDR3 peptides within each V-J. Welch's t-statistics and random forest reduced 500 to 550 V-J features to 13, which were used in a naive Bayes classifier (R e1071). Through fastp at Q25 and MiXCR, TCRdb rebuilt clones from the public reads, retaining in-frame beta chains. Rows are combined by CDR3 protein, so each entry shows the most common genes and DNA. Here the V and J calls rest on TCRdb's processing, not on the authors' analysis. This sample is represented by 600,000 or so distinct CDR3 sequences; 15% to 20% of them were singletons. The ten biggest clones cover less than 4.5% of the sample.

Stable Graves' hyperthyroidism was defined as the absence of progression to ophthalmopathy over 18 months of follow-up. Hyperthyroidism patients were newly diagnosed, with disease duration under 2 months, and aged 18 to 65 years. Any patient with an uncontrolled infection, another autoimmune disease, pregnancy or lactation was excluded. Diagnoses were based on clinical symptoms, serum thyroxine and TRAb, thyroid ultrasound and orbital computed tomography. Ficoll-Paque density gradient centrifugation was used to isolate PBMCs from about 10 ml of fresh peripheral blood. Total RNA was extracted with Trizol reagent, and quality was checked on an Agilent 2100 Bioanalyzer. The sample belongs to a study of T cells in Graves' hyperthyroidism and ophthalmopathy (dated by TCRdb to about 2019). Turning to the overall study: Peripheral blood samples were taken at the time of initial diagnosis, prior to any treatment. TCR V-J signatures able to tell the groups apart were searched for in a discovery cohort of 90 to 100 patients, of whom about 40 had Graves' ophthalmopathy and under 65 had stable Graves' hyperthyroidism. Prospective prediction of ophthalmopathy was tested in an independent validation cohort consisting of 18 hyperthyroidism patients and around 16 patients who later progressed to ophthalmopathy. The 90 or so discovery patients were randomly split 7:3 into training and test sets. The study also compared thyroid tissue and blood T-cell repertoires from about 6 Graves' hyperthyroidism patients. Once sampling was done, hyperthyroidism patients were given methimazole at a starting dose of 30 mg daily, whereas ophthalmopathy patients were given high-dose intravenous methylprednisolone. According to the paper, TCR Vbeta CDR3 sequencing was carried out on 135 peripheral blood samples, which came from around 43 ophthalmopathy, around 74 hyperthyroidism and roughly 17 progressor patients. Points the paper makes about the study in general: Most expanded thyroid clonotypes (frequency above 0.001) were also detected in blood, a finding suggesting that blood repertoires may reflect thyroid immune responses. In validation, the model predicted progression to ophthalmopathy with approximately 71% sensitivity and less than 75% specificity, a median of about six months before onset. A model built on a 13 V-J signature distinguished ophthalmopathy from stable hyperthyroidism, reaching around 90% sensitivity and 81.08% specificity in cross-validation and 80%/75% in testing. Sample size was not statistically predetermined, and blinding of investigators to group allocation was not performed.

V has 5 bases trimmed and J has 5 bases trimmed; junction bases matching no gene number 14. In the germline V gene (reference sequence), CDR1 corresponds to MNHEY and CDR2 to SMNVEV. The CDR3 runs 17 residues from the cysteine to the phenylalanine. The kept DNA is CDR3 alone, 51 bases in frame from the first base. The TCR originated in a woman aged 25 to 39 with Graves' hyperthyroidism. Here the chain combines TRBV27 and TRBJ2-3; 9 junctional bases match TRBD1. The sequenced sample consisted of blood. CDR3 loop: CASSPDTWDRVGDTQYF. The base sequence is TGTGCCAGCAGTCCGGACACTTGGGACAGGGTTGGAGATACGCAGTATTTT.